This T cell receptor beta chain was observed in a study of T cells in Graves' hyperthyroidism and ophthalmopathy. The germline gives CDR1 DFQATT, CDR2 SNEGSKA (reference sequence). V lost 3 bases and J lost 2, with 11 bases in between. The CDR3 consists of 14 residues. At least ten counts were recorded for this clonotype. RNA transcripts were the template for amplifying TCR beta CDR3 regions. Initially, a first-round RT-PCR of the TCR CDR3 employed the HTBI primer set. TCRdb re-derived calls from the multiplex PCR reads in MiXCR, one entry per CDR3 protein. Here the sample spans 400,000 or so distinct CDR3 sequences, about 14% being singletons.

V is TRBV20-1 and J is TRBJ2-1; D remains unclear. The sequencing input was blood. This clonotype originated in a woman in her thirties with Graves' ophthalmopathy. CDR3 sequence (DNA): TGCAGTGCTAGGCAGGTGCTCCCCTACAATGAGCAGTTCTTC. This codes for CSARQVLPYNEQFF.